These 10 T cell receptor beta chains were all obtained from the same sample, sequenced in a study of blood T cell repertoires in COVID-19. Sequencing was performed with immunoSEQ multiplex PCR; in TCRdb, only in-frame clones are kept and a portion is missing. The repertoire holds under 35,000 clones, with roughly 85% as singletons. The sequencing sample was made of peripheral blood. These receptor sequences come from a woman aged 50 to 60 with active COVID-19.

The gene calls are TRBV5-1 and TRBJ1-2, with D unclear. Looked up from germline, CDR1 is SGHRS and CDR2 is YFSETQ. V lost 0 bases and J 4 bases, leaving 13 bases between the germline ends. The CDR3 extends over 15 amino acids. CDR3 in amino acids: CASSLDLGGLYGYTF. The CDR3 DNA reads as TGCGCCAGCAGCTTGGATCTCGGCGGACTCTATGGCTACACCTTC.

V is TRBV2 and J is TRBJ2-2, with D maybe TRBD1 (6 bases). The CDR3 runs to 13 residues. V gave up 8 bases and J gave up 4 bases, with 11 bases separating them. Per germline, CDR1 SNHLY and CDR2 FYNNEI. The CDR3 coding sequence is TGTGCCAGCGGGGGCTACCTCACCGGGGAGCTGTTTTTT. Translating gives CASGGYLTGELFF.

V is TRBV6-5 and J is TRBJ2-1; no reliable D call. The CDR3 is 13 amino acids. The ends were cut back, 0 bases at V and 12 bases at J, with 12 bases in the middle. The germline gives CDR1 MNHEY, CDR2 SVGAGI. The DNA of the CDR3 is TGTGCCAGCAGTTACTCCCCTAATGGTGGGCAGTTCTTC. It is translated as CASSYSPNGGQFF.

The V and J genes are TRBV9 and TRBJ2-7; TRBD1 matches at 7 bases. CDR3 length equals 14 residues. The ends lost 3 bases at V and 2 bases at J; junction bases unmatched: 5. Germline V gives CDR1 SGDLS, CDR2 YYNGEE. As DNA, the CDR3 is TGTGCCAGCAGCGCAGGACAGGCCGCCTACGAGCAGTACTTC. Protein sequence: CASSAGQAAYEQYF.

This clone was found a few times. The rearrangement joins TRBV6-5 to TRBJ2-2; D may be TRBD2 (5 bases). This CDR3 is built from 12 residues. Germline V lookup: CDR1 MNHEY, CDR2 SVGAGI. V lost 7 bases and J 7 bases, leaving 10 bases between the germline ends. The CDR3 region has the DNA TGTGCCAGCACCACCGGGGTCGGGGAGCTGTTTTTT. It codes for CASTTGVGELFF.

This clone showed up just once. This chain connects TRBV6-5 to TRBJ1-5, with unresolved D. The CDR3 is made up of 16 amino acids. Germline V gives CDR1 MNHEY, CDR2 SVGAGI. Trimming stripped 4 bases from V and 3 bases from J, with 16 bases between. The CDR3 DNA reads TGTGCCAGCAGTTCCTATCGGGTTTCGTCCAATCAGCCCCAGCATTTT. Amino acid sequence: CASSSYRVSSNQPQHF.

The chain has TRBV27 and TRBJ2-5; 7 bases are a match to TRBD1. With 4 bases clipped from V and 2 bases from J, the junction kept 1 base outside the gene matches. From germline, CDR1 is MNHEY and CDR2 SMNVEV (reference sequence). The CDR3 totals 13 residues. CDR3 residues: CASSSQGQETQYF. CDR3 DNA: TGTGCCAGCAGTTCACAGGGGCAAGAGACCCAGTACTTC.

This clone came up a few times. The CDR3 nucleotides are TGCGCCACGAGCGCAGTAGATGAGCAGTTCTTC. Encoded protein: CATSAVDEQFF. This chain links TRBV10-2 with TRBJ2-1; D unresolved. V lost 10 bases and J lost 8, with 12 bases in between. CDR1 and CDR2 from the germline V gene are WSHSY and SAAADI. CDR3 length: 11 amino acids.

This clone showed up just once. The V and J genes are TRBV19 and TRBJ1-1, with 8 bases matching TRBD1. Trimming at V came to 3 bases and at J to 5 bases, leaving 5 bases not matched to a gene. CDR1 and CDR2 (germline): LNHDA, SQIVND (reference sequence). This CDR3 comprises 14 residues. The CDR3 loop reads CASSITGGNTEAFF. CDR3 sequence (DNA): TGTGCCAGTAGTATCACAGGGGGTAATACTGAAGCTTTCTTT.

The chain links TRBV9 to TRBJ2-3; 11 positions match TRBD2. The trim removed 2 bases at V and 2 bases at J, leaving 10 bases unmatched. Germline CDR1 and CDR2: SGDLS and YYNGEE. The CDR3 loop spans 18 amino acids. CDR3 sequence: CASSVGLAAAINTDTQYF. CDR3 bases: TGTGCCAGCAGCGTGGGACTAGCGGCAGCAATTAACACAGATACGCAGTATTTT.